These T cell receptor beta chains were read from a single sample in a study of shared T cell receptors in the human thymus. The table came from immunoSEQ multiplex PCR; TCRdb's copy has only in-frame clones and leaves some out. The repertoire holds roughly 68,000 clones, with about 96% as singletons. Material: thymocytes. The receptors were sampled from a human donor. CDR3s include the opening cysteine and the closing phenylalanine or tryptophan. Clone size appears in some rows only: once, few, many, or a class for an expanded clone.

>TRBV7-3|NA
CASSLEEADRSYNEQFF
>TRBV7-6|NA
CASSFLVLRGGLPSGNTIYF
>TRBV7-9|NA
CASKGQGGEADTQYF
>TRBV7-2|NA
CASSLQGRPYEQYF
>TRBV5-1|NA
CASSENGLRSEQYF
>TRBV11-2|NA
CASSLVAGRGNEKLFF
>TRBV6-4|NA
CASSDGRYEQFF
>TRBV14|NA
CASSQDRPGSYEQYF
>TRBV7-3|once
CASSLAPQPDTQYF
>TRBV7-3|NA
CASSLTRDGDPYEQYF
>TRBV9|NA
CASSVDGTGGQPQHF
>TRBV6-5|NA
CASSYSMGKLFF
>TRBV6-6|NA
CASKGGTGWFF
>TRBV11-2|once
CASSLDGDRESFDANEKLFF
>TRBV12-5|NA
CASGLANRVFSPYEQYF
>TRBV19|NA
CASSPIPRVDYGYTF
>TRBV7-2|NA
CASSGGPDNEQYF
>TRBV10-3|NA
CAISGSGTSTDTQYF
>TRBV4-3|NA
CASRPIQGNGYGYTF
>TRBV30|once
CAWNCAGALDYGYTF
>TRBV27|NA
CASIGKTGTSMETQYF
>TRBV10-1|NA
CASSDMRLGRIIEAFF
>TRBV9|NA
CASSVWLAGSTDTQYF
>TRBV4-2|NA
CASSQDLPRDRGSDEQFF
>TRBV5-1|NA
CASRPAKLGDLMAIESETQYF
>TRBV9|NA
CASSVDGGGRRDEQFF
>TRBV19|NA
CASSIRQVNGELFF
>TRBV4-3|NA
CASSQEVWGAYGYTF
>TRBV4-2|NA
CASSHQTPQPANEQFF
>TRBV7-3|NA
CASSYSGLVAVHEQFF
>TRBV5-1|NA
CASSRGVGGEKLFF
>TRBV19|NA
CASSIEDTVYEKLFF
>TRBV27|NA
CASSFRGTSMQETQYF
>TRBV7-3|NA
CASSSSGEGRISGYTF
>TRBV5-1|NA
CASCLNAFSEAFF
>TRBV5-6|NA
CASSFRDGAYEQYF
>TRBV27|NA
CASSFSNQPQHF
>TRBV2|NA
CASGEHRDRVLSSGELFF
>TRBV7-2|NA
CASSRLGQNNSPLHF
>TRBV12-5|NA
CASGLVRNISGNTIYF
>TRBV9|NA
CASSPRVVGSGMNTEAFF
>TRBV5-4|NA
CASSRPGNYGYTF
>TRBV18|NA
CASSPPMVGQGAMNTEAFF